These 17 T cell receptor beta chains originate from one sample sequenced in a study of identifying expanded T cells in peripheral blood. Libraries were prepared by immunoSEQ multiplex PCR; TCRdb keeps only in-frame clonotypes and omits some of them. The table shows under 70,000 clones, with approximately 87% occurring only once. Sequences were obtained from blood. These receptors were obtained from a person aged 18-70 years in good health.

This chain joins TRBV4-1 and TRBJ2-7, with D possibly being TRBD1 (6 bases). Germline V CDR1 and CDR2: MGHRA, YSYEKL. Deletions cut 0 bases from V and 7 bases from J, with 16 bases between. The length of the CDR3 is 15 residues. As DNA, the CDR3 is TGCGCCAGCAGCCAAGATTCAGGACAGCCGCGAGAGCAGTACTTC. This gives the protein CASSQDSGQPREQYF.

The chain is built from TRBV7-2 and TRBJ1-4; maybe TRBD1 (6 bases). Germline V gene sequence: CDR1 SGHTA, CDR2 FQGNSA. Trimming stripped 4 bases from V and 1 base from J, with 13 bases between. CDR3 size: 16 residues. The chain's CDR3 is CASSSLGGQTNEKLFF. CDR3 in DNA: TGTGCCAGCAGCTCGTTGGGGGGGCAAACTAATGAAAAACTGTTTTTT.

V is TRBV19 and J is TRBJ1-1; D possibly corresponds to TRBD1 (5 bases). Germline-derived CDR1 and CDR2 are LNHDA and SQIVND (reference sequence). The CDR3 is made up of 16 amino acids. The V end was cut by 5 bases, the J end by 2 bases, with 18 bases between. CDR3 DNA sequence: TGTGCCAGTAGTGTTCCGATATTGGGGACTAACACTGAAGCTTTCTTT. It encodes CASSVPILGTNTEAFF.

CDR3 in amino acids: CASSVASGLNEQFF. CDR3 coding DNA: TGTGCCAGCAGCGTAGCTTCCGGATTAAATGAGCAGTTCTTC. This chain uses TRBV9 with TRBJ2-1; D remains unclear. V was cut by 0 bases and J by 7 bases, with 11 bases left in between. Looked up from germline, CDR1 is SGDLS and CDR2 is YYNGEE. The CDR3 length is 14 residues.

V usage is TRBV30 and J usage is TRBJ2-1; the D gene is possibly TRBD1 (5 bases). Deletions cut 8 bases from V and 4 bases from J, with 24 bases between. CDR1 is GTSNPN, CDR2 SVGIG, per germline (reference sequence). The CDR3 extends over 16 amino acids. CDR3 amino acids: CALENMRQGPYNEQFF. The CDR3 DNA is TGTGCCCTGGAGAATATGAGGCAGGGTCCTTACAATGAGCAGTTCTTC.

The V and J genes are TRBV28 and TRBJ2-2; tentative D call: TRBD1 (5 bases). This CDR3 has 16 amino acids. Trimming cost V 6 bases and J 2 bases, with 16 bases left between them. Germline V lookup: CDR1 MDHEN, CDR2 SYDVKM. CDR3 protein: CASRKTEYKNTGELFF. The CDR3 DNA sequence: TGTGCCAGCAGGAAGACAGAATACAAAAACACCGGGGAGCTGTTTTTT.

J is TRBJ1-5 and V is TRBV30; D possibly corresponds to TRBD1 (5 bases). V shed 3 bases and J shed 2 bases, with 17 bases lying between them. The CDR3 contains 16 residues. Germline V lookup: CDR1 GTSNPN, CDR2 SVGIG (reference sequence). DNA for the CDR3: TGTGCCTGGAGCCTGAGAAGGGGAATGGGCAATCAGCCCCAGCATTTT. Residues: CAWSLRRGMGNQPQHF.

The chain has TRBV7-8 and TRBJ2-3, with D possibly being TRBD1 (6 bases). The CDR3 extends over 13 amino acids. V dropped 7 bases and J dropped 4 bases, with 12 bases sitting between them. The V gene's germline CDR1 is SGHVS and CDR2 FQNEAQ. The CDR3 DNA reads TGTGCCAGCAAGCAGGGGCCCGCAGATACGCAGTATTTT. Amino acids: CASKQGPADTQYF.

This rearrangement joins TRBV5-1 to TRBJ1-5, with 10 bases fitting TRBD1. CDR1 and CDR2 from the germline V gene are SGHRS and YFSETQ. The ends lost 4 bases at V and 4 bases at J; junction bases unmatched: 2. CDR3 length: 14 residues. This CDR3 is CASSPGQGNQPQHF. The CDR3 DNA follows: TGCGCCAGCAGCCCGGGACAGGGGAATCAGCCCCAGCATTTT.

This sequence joins TRBV27 and TRBJ2-3; D is ambiguous. CDR3 length equals 13 residues. Germline V gives CDR1 MNHEY, CDR2 SMNVEV (reference sequence). V lost 5 bases and J 2 bases, leaving 8 bases between the germline ends. The CDR3 protein is CASSPGPTDTQYF. The CDR3, as DNA: TGTGCCAGCAGTCCTGGGCCCACAGATACGCAGTATTTT.

The chain joins TRBV11-1 to TRBJ2-2; 7 bases match TRBD1. CDR1 and CDR2 (germline): SGHAT, FQDESV (reference sequence). J was trimmed by 7 bases and V by 7 bases; bases with no gene match: 12. This CDR3 is built from 15 residues. The CDR3 spells CASTGDRAMYGELFF. As DNA, the CDR3 is TGTGCCAGCACCGGAGACAGGGCAATGTACGGGGAGCTGTTTTTT.

This chain joins TRBV5-1 and TRBJ2-2; possible D gene TRBD1, 6 bases. V dropped 0 bases and J dropped 6 bases, with 12 bases sitting between them. Germline V gene lookup returns CDR1 SGHRS and CDR2 YFSETQ. The CDR3 is made up of 15 amino acids. Here the CDR3 reads CASSLGTGIPGELFF. CDR3 bases: TGCGCCAGCAGCTTGGGTACAGGGATTCCCGGGGAGCTGTTTTTT.

About this clone itself: Other nucleotide sequences from this sample produce the same CDR3. The chain has TRBV6-4 and TRBJ2-3; TRBD2 matches 9 bases. V lost 0 bases and J lost 0; bases outside the gene matches: 1. The CDR3 runs to 16 residues. Germline lookup yields CDR1 MRHNA and CDR2 SNTAGT. The CDR3 protein is CASSDSAGGSTDTQYF. The CDR3 DNA is TGTGCCAGCAGTGACTCAGCGGGGGGAAGCACAGATACGCAGTATTTT.

This clone showed up just a few times. The V gene is TRBV4-2, the J gene TRBJ1-1; maybe TRBD1 (6 bases). The CDR3 sequence is 15 residues long. Germline V gene data show CDR1 as LGHNA and CDR2 as YNFKEQ. Trimming pared 0 bases from V and 6 bases from J, leaving 14 bases between. For the CDR3, the DNA is TGTGCCAGCAGCCAAGAGAGGGGGACGTCTGCTGAAGCTTTCTTT. Translation gives CASSQERGTSAEAFF.

CDR3 nucleotide sequence: TGTGCCAGCAGCTTGGCGGGAATCTCCTACAATGAGCAGTTCTTC. Translated: CASSLAGISYNEQFF. J is TRBJ2-1 and V is TRBV5-8; TRBD2 is a possible D gene (5 bases). V gave up 0 bases and J gave up 0 bases, with 7 bases separating them. The CDR3 sequence is 15 residues long. Germline V lookup: CDR1 SGHTS, CDR2 YDEGEE.

The chain joins TRBV27 to TRBJ1-2, with D tentatively TRBD1 (6 bases). The CDR3 contains 14 residues. V lost 0 bases and J lost 5, with 10 bases in between. Per the germline V gene, CDR1 is MNHEY and CDR2 is SMNVEV (reference sequence). The CDR3 is CASSLSRQGYGYTF. CDR3 nucleotide sequence: TGTGCCAGCAGTTTATCTCGGCAGGGGTATGGCTACACCTTC.

The J gene is TRBJ2-5, the V gene TRBV11-2; 13 bases line up with TRBD2. V lost 5 bases to trimming and J lost 4 bases; unmatched junction nucleotides: 7. The CDR3 consists of 16 residues. The germline V gene has CDR1 SGHAT and CDR2 FQNNGV. CDR3 sequence: CASSGRTSGGGETQYF. The CDR3 bases are TGTGCCAGCAGCGGCCGGACTAGCGGGGGAGGAGAGACCCAGTACTTC.